The T cell receptor (beta chain) described here comes from a study of blood T cell repertoires in COVID-19. Background on the study: Collection of acute and convalescent COVID-19 samples took place in the United States, Italy and Spain.

The length of the CDR3 is 14 residues. CDR1 is SNHLY, CDR2 FYNNEI, per germline. V dropped 8 bases and J dropped 2; count of bases not matched to a gene: 4. TCRdb's table, derived via immunoSEQ multiplex PCR, lists solely in-frame clones and lacks some. Found here are roughly 40,000 clones, about 80% of them singletons; the top ten hold around 19%. This TCR was recovered from a man aged 65 to 85 with acute or convalescent COVID-19. The gene calls are TRBV2 and TRBJ2-3, with 10 bases fitting TRBD2. The specimen sequenced was peripheral blood. CDR3 nucleotide sequence: TGTGCCAGCGTAGCGGGGGGTATCACAGATACGCAGTATTTT. This codes for CASVAGGITDTQYF.